This T cell receptor (beta chain) was captured in a study of shared clonotypes between healthy human individuals. The germline V gene has CDR1 SGHAT and CDR2 FQNNGV. The CDR3 totals 14 residues. V lost 3 bases, J lost 8 bases, and 8 bases stayed unmatched. The data were produced by immunoSEQ multiplex PCR, yet TCRdb's version contains in-frame clones alone and is incomplete. Here the sample spans millions of clones, more than 85% being singletons. The TCR sequence derives from a man between 18 and 29 years old in good health. Some clones in this sample may be carry-over from other donors' samples. The chain links TRBV11-2 to TRBJ2-3; TRBD2 aligns across 7 bases. Sequencing was carried out using naive CD4+ T cells from PBMCs. Subset meaning: CD45RA+ positively selected. The chain's CDR3 is CASSLAGRDGTQYF. In DNA, the CDR3 is TGTGCCAGCAGCTTGGCAGGGAGGGACGGTACGCAGTATTTT. Full variable domain (rest looked up from reference TRBV11-2 and TRBJ2-3): EAGVAQSPRYKIIEKRQSVAFWCNPISGHATLYWYQQILGQGPKLLIQFQNNGVVDDSQLPKDRFSAERLKGVDSTLKIQPAKLEDSAVYLCASSLAGRDGTQYFGPGTRLTVL.